This record looks at one T cell receptor beta chain sequence and its context. The sample belongs to a study of shared clonotypes between healthy human individuals. Naive CD8 cells, CD45RO-negative and positively selected for CCR7, excluded terminally differentiated effector memory CD45RA+ cells. This table comes from immunoSEQ multiplex PCR, and its TCRdb copy is limited to in-frame clones, with some not included. This sample has more than 2 million clones; just under 95% occur once, and the top ten carry around 1.7%. The sequencing input was naive CD8+ T cells from PBMCs. The receptor's source is a man younger than 35 in good health. Some clones in this sample may be carry-over from other donors' samples.

Here the CDR3 reads CASSARNEQFF. The CDR3 DNA is TGTGCCAGCAGCGCTCGCAATGAGCAGTTCTTC. This chain uses TRBV11-2 with TRBJ2-1; no clear D. Germline loops: CDR1 SGHAT, CDR2 FQNNGV. Trimming left V 5 bases short and J 6 bases short, with 5 bases between. This CDR3 region has 11 residues.